This T cell receptor beta chain was captured by sequencing in a study of identical twins. General study results and limits: Out-of-frame TCR alpha sharing observed in monozygotic twins exceeded model estimates. Invariant MAIT and iNKT cells could partly confound zero-insertion analyses. In drawing conclusions, the study used cross-sectional statistical analysis and did not follow the same donors.

Note on this clonotype: Antigen specificity is unknown.

The CDR3 length is 14 residues. Looked up from germline, CDR1 is DFQATT and CDR2 is SNEGSKA (reference sequence). V was pared by 5 bases and J by 6 bases, with 19 bases between. A universal primer binding site was introduced by template switching. The final cDNA contained unique molecular identifiers. TCRdb reprocessed the 5' RACE reads via MiXCR and lists one record per CDR3 protein. The sample carries 450,000 or so distinct CDR3 sequences, about 14% recorded once. This sample was shared with a second study, whose subject was yellow fever vaccine responses in identical twins.

The sequenced sample was CD4+ T cells sorted from blood. The TCR was taken from a woman aged 18-29 years in good health. The J gene is TRBJ1-2, the V gene TRBV20-1, with D unclear. This CDR3 reads CSAPDQVGRNGYTF. The CDR3 DNA reads as TGCAGTGCTCCCGACCAGGTGGGCAGGAATGGCTACACCTTC.